This T cell receptor (beta chain) came from a study of cytomegalovirus exposure and HLA in healthy donors. Study-level background: Among around 170 million T cells, an earlier analysis found around 100 million unique TCR beta sequences. Study-wide points: Some highly shared sequence variants likely arose as a pipeline artifact.

Between the trimmed V and J ends, which lost 5 bases and 4 bases, there was a span of 12 bases. There are 13 residues in the CDR3. Per germline, CDR1 SGHNT and CDR2 YYREEE (reference sequence). Researchers ran the PCR with 60 Vbeta and 13 Jbeta primers. Here immunoSEQ multiplex PCR was the method, and the copy in TCRdb shows in-frame clones only, minus some. The top ten clones hold around 1.6% of a sample with about 190,000 clones, 79% of them seen once. As to this clone: Its antigen is undetermined. The same CDR3 can be traced to other DNA sequences in this sample.

Sequencing was done on a sample of PBMCs. The V gene is TRBV5-4, the J gene TRBJ2-5; D remains ambiguous. The receptor comes from a woman aged 18-29 years in good health and CMV-seronegative. CDR3: CASSPVGGETQYF. The CDR3 nucleotides read TGTGCCAGCAGTCCGGTCGGCGGAGAGACCCAGTACTTC.